A single sample is the source of the 8 T cell receptor beta chains below, sequenced in a study of blood T cell repertoires in COVID-19. The assay was immunoSEQ multiplex PCR, and TCRdb's table has in-frame clones only and misses some. The top ten clones hold 20% to 25% of a sample with approximately 50,000 clones, roughly 82% of them seen once. The material sequenced was peripheral blood. The source of these receptors is a woman of 80 years or more with acute or convalescent COVID-19.

This clone was picked up a small number of times. The chain links TRBV15 to TRBJ1-6; no definite D call. V was shortened by 0 bases and J by 10 bases, with 7 bases between the two germline ends. Looked up from germline, CDR1 is LNHNV and CDR2 is YYDKDF (reference sequence). The CDR3 sequence is 13 residues long. Here the CDR3 reads CATSRDRLSPLHF. The CDR3 nucleotides are TGTGCCACCAGCAGAGATCGGTTATCACCCCTCCACTTT.

The rearrangement links TRBV18 to TRBJ2-7, with TRBD1 matching 9 bases. Trimming at V came to 3 bases and at J to 7 bases, leaving 7 bases not matched to a gene. Germline V gene sequence: CDR1 KGHSH, CDR2 LQKENI. This CDR3 region has 14 residues. DNA of the CDR3: TGTGCCAGCTCACCCGGCACAGGGGGCGGGGAGCAGTACGTC. This translates into CASSPGTGGGEQYV.

The chain uses TRBV3-1 (or the pseudogene TRBV3-2) and TRBJ2-1; tentative D call: TRBD1 (5 bases). Trimming took 4 bases from V and 4 from J, leaving 11 bases between them. Germline V gene lookup returns CDR1 LGHDT and CDR2 YNNKEL (reference sequence). The CDR3 spans 14 residues. CDR3 sequence: CASSRVGPYNEQFF. CDR3 nucleotides: TGTGCCAGCAGCCGTGTGGGGCCGTACAATGAGCAGTTCTTC.

This chain uses TRBV20-1 with TRBJ1-2; the D gene is possibly TRBD1 (5 bases). CDR1 DFQATT and CDR2 SNEGSKA come from the germline V gene (reference sequence). There are 13 residues in the CDR3. The V gene lost 3 bases and the J gene lost 3 bases, with 11 bases spanning the gap. The CDR3 loop reads CSASFRGDYGYTF. CDR3 bases: TGCAGTGCTAGTTTTCGGGGGGACTATGGCTACACCTTC.

The chain is built from TRBV3-1 (or the pseudogene TRBV3-2) and TRBJ2-7, with TRBD1 matching over 7 bases. This CDR3 has 15 amino acids. Trimming cost V 3 bases and J 4 bases; bases outside gene matches: 9. Germline V gives CDR1 LGHDT, CDR2 YNNKEL (reference sequence). The CDR3 nucleotides are TGTGCCAGCAGCCACCGGACAGGACTCTTATACGAGCAGTACTTC. Its translation: CASSHRTGLLYEQYF.

Here the CDR3 DNA reads TGTGCCAGCAGCCGGGGACAGAATCAGCCCCAGCATTTT. Its translation: CASSRGQNQPQHF. V usage is TRBV3-1 (or the pseudogene TRBV3-2) and J usage is TRBJ1-5, with 7 bases matching TRBD1. Germline V gene data show CDR1 as LGHDT and CDR2 as YNNKEL (reference sequence). The length of the CDR3 is 13 residues. V lost 4 bases to trimming and J lost 4 bases; unmatched junction nucleotides: 1.

The DNA for the CDR3 is TGCAGCGTTGACGGGGCGGGACTAGCGGGATATTCCTACAATGAGCAGTTCTTC. Protein: CSVDGAGLAGYSYNEQFF. The V gene is TRBV29-1, the J gene TRBJ2-1; 13 positions match TRBD2. The CDR3 is made up of 18 amino acids. CDR1 and CDR2 from the germline V gene are SQVTM and ANQGSEA. The junction had 9 bases not matched to a gene; V was cut back by 3 bases and J by 1 base.

This CDR3 is CASSIRDRGREGYTF. CDR3 in DNA: TGTGCCAGTAGTATCCGGGACAGGGGGCGGGAGGGCTACACCTTC. This sequence joins TRBV19 and TRBJ1-2; 12 bases fit TRBD1. CDR1 and CDR2 from the germline V gene are LNHDA and SQIVND (reference sequence). J lost 8 bases, V lost 3 bases, and 7 bases had no gene match. CDR3 length: 15 residues. The whole variable domain, filled in from reference TRBV19 and TRBJ1-2, reads DGGITQSPKYLFRKEGQNVTLSCEQNLNHDAMYWYRQDPGQGLRLIYYSQIVNDFQKGDIAEGYSVSREKKESFPLTVTSAQKNPTAFYLCASSIRDRGREGYTFGSGTRLTVV.